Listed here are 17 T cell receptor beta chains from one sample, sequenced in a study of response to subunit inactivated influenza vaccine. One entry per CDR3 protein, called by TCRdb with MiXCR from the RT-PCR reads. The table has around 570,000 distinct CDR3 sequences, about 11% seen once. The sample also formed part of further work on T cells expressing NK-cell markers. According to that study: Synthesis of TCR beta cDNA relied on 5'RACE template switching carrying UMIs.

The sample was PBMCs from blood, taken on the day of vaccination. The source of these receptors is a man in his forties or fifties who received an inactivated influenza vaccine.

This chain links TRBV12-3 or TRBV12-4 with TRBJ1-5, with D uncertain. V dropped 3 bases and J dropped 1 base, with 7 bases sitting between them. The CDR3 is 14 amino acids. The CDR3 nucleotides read TGTGCCAGCAGTTTGGGATGGAGCAATCAGCCCCAGCATTTT. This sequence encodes CASSLGWSNQPQHF.

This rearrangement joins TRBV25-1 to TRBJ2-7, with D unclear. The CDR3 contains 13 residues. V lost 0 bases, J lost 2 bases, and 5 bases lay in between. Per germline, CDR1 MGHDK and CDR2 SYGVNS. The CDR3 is CASSEYRPYEQYF. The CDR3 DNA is TGTGCCAGCAGTGAATATCGCCCCTACGAGCAGTACTTC.

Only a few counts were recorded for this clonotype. The CDR3 coding sequence is TGTGCCAGCAGCTTATTGCGGGGGCCACACACAGATACGCAGTATTTT. Translation: CASSLLRGPHTDTQYF. V usage is TRBV11-2 and J usage is TRBJ2-3, with a possible D match to TRBD2 (7 bases). V was clipped by 2 bases and J by 2 bases, with 14 bases between them. The germline V gene has CDR1 SGHAT and CDR2 FQNNGV. The CDR3 length is 16 residues.

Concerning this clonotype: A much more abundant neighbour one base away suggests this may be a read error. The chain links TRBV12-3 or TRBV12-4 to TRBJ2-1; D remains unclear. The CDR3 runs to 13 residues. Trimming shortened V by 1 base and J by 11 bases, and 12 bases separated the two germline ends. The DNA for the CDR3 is TGTGCCAGCAGTTTAGTGCCTCCGAATAAGCAGTTCTTC. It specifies CASSLVPPNKQFF.

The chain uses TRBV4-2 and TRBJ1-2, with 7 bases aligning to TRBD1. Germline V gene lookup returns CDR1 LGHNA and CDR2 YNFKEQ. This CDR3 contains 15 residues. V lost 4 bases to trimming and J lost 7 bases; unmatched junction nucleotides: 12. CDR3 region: CASSLDPGQAVGYTF. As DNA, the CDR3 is TGTGCCAGCAGCCTCGACCCTGGACAGGCCGTTGGCTACACCTTC.

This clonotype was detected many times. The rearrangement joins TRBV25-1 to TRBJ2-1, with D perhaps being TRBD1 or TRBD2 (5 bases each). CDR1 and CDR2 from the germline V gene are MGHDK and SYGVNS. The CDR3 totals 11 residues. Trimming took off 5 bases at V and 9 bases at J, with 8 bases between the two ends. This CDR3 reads CASSPGTEQFF. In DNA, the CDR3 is TGTGCCAGCAGTCCTGGGACTGAGCAGTTCTTC.

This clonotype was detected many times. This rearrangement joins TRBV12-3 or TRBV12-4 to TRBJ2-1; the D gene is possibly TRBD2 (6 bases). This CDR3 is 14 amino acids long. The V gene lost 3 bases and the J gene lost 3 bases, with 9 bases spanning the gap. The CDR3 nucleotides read TGTGCCAGCAGTTTGGAGGGAGACTACAATGAGCAGTTCTTC. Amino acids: CASSLEGDYNEQFF.

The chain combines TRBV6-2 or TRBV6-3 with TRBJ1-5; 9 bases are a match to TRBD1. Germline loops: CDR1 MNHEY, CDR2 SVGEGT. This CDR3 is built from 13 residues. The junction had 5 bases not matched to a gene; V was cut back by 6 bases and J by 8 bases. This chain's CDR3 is CASRTGGEKPQHF. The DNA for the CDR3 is TGTGCCAGCAGGACAGGGGGAGAAAAGCCCCAGCATTTT.

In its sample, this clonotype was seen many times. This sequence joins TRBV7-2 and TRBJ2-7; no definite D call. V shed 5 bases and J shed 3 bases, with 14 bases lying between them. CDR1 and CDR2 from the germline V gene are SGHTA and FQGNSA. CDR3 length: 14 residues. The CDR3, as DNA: TGTGCCAGCAGCCAGGCCTTTGGTTTCTACGAGCAGTACTTC. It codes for CASSQAFGFYEQYF. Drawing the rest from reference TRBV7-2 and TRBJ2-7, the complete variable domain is GAGVSQSPSNKVTEKGKDVELRCDPISGHTALYWYRQSLGQGLEFLIYFQGNSAPDKSGLPSDRFSAERTGGSVSTLTIQRTQQEDSAVYLCASSQAFGFYEQYFGPGTRLTVT.

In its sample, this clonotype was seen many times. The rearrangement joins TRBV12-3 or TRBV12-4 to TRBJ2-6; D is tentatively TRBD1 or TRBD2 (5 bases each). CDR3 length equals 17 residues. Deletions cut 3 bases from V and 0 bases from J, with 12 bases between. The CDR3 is CASSFGALSSGANVLTF. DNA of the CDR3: TGTGCCAGCAGTTTCGGGGCCCTCAGCTCTGGGGCCAACGTCCTGACTTTC.

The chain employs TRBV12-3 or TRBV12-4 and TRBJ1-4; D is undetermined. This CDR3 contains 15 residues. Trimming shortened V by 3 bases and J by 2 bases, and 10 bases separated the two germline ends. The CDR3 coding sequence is TGTGCCAGCAGTTTGAGACGGCCCACTAATGAAAAACTGTTTTTT. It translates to CASSLRRPTNEKLFF.

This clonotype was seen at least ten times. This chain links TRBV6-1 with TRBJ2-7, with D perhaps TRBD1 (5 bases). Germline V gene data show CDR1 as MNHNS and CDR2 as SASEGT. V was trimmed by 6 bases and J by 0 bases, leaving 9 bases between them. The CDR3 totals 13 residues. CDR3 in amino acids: CASRSGSSYEQYF. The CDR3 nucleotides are TGTGCCAGCAGATCAGGGTCCTCCTACGAGCAGTACTTC.

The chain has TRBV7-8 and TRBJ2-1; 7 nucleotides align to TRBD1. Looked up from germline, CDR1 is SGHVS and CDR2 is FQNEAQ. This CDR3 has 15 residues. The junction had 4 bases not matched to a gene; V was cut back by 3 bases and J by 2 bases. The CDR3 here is CASSFGQAPYNEQFF. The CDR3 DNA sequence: TGTGCCAGCAGCTTCGGACAGGCTCCCTACAATGAGCAGTTCTTC. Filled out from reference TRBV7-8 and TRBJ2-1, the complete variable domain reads GAGVSQSPRYKVAKRGQDVALRCDPISGHVSLFWYQQALGQGPEFLTYFQNEAQLDKSGLPSDRFFAERPEGSVSTLKIQRTQQEDSAVYLCASSFGQAPYNEQFFGPGTRLTVL.

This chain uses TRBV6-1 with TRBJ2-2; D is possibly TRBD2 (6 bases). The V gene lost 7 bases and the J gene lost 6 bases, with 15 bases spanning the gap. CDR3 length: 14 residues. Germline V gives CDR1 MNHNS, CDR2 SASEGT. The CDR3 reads CASKTSGLSGELFF. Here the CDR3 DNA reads TGTGCCAGCAAAACTTCGGGACTCTCCGGGGAGCTGTTTTTT.

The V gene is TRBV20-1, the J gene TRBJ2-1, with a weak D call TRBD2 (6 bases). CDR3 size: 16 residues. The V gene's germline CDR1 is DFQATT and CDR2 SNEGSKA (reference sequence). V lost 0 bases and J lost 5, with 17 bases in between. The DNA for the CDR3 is TGCAGTGCTAGAGATTGGAGCGGGCTGGGGAACAATGAGCAGTTCTTC. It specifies CSARDWSGLGNNEQFF.

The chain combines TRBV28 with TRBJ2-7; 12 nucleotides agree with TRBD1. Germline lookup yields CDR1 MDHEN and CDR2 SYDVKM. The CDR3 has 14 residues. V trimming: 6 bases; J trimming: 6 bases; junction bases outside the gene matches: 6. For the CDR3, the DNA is TGTGCCAGCAGGTCCGGGACAGGGGGCCTCGAGCAGTACTTC. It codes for CASRSGTGGLEQYF.

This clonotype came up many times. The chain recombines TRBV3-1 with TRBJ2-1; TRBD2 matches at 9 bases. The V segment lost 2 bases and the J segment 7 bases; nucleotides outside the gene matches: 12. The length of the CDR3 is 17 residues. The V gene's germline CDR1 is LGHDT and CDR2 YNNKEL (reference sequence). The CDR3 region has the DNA TGTGCCAGCAGCCAACTTGGATCGGGACTAGCATCAAATGAGCAGTTCTTC. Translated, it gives CASSQLGSGLASNEQFF.